Listed below are T cell receptor beta chains from one sample, sequenced in a study of human T cells and chemical hapten exposure. From the RACE reads, TCRdb called clonotypes with MiXCR, one entry per CDR3 protein. The sample has 95,000 to 150,000 distinct CDR3 sequences; approximately 13% are singletons. Sample: whole blood, taken in connection with sensitization to the hapten diphenylcyclopropenone (DPC). The receptors derive from a woman between 18 and 29 years old with alopecia areata. Some clones in this sample may be carry-over from other donors' samples. Each CDR3 is given with its conserved first and last residue. Each record gives: CDR3 protein, CDR3 DNA, D gene, clone size, V gene, J gene. A D gene is named only where the DNA matches it firmly. The size field is filled for only some rows; it gives once, few, many or a size class.

CDR3 protein: CASSSLKQGENTGELFF
CDR3 DNA: TGCGCCAGCAGCTCCCTGAAACAGGGGGAGAACACCGGGGAGCTGTTTTTT
D gene: TRBD1
clone size: NA
V gene: TRBV5-1
J gene: TRBJ2-2

CDR3 protein: CARSFDKEYKLFF
CDR3 DNA: TGTGCCAGAAGCTTCGACAAGGAGTATAAACTGTTTTTT
D gene: NA
clone size: NA
V gene: TRBV5-3
J gene: TRBJ1-4

CDR3 protein: CASSPSWATNEKLFF
CDR3 DNA: TGTGCCAGCAGCCCTTCGTGGGCAACTAATGAAAAACTGTTTTTT
D gene: NA
clone size: many
V gene: TRBV7-9
J gene: TRBJ1-4

CDR3 protein: CASSWTTTGRSHGYTF
CDR3 DNA: TGTGCCAGCAGTTGGACGACGACAGGGCGCTCGCATGGCTACACCTTC
D gene: TRBD1
clone size: NA
V gene: TRBV28
J gene: TRBJ1-2

CDR3 protein: CSVLDFQGKGTQYF
CDR3 DNA: TGCAGTGTGCTAGATTTCCAGGGGAAAGGGACCCAGTACTTC
D gene: NA
clone size: many
V gene: TRBV20-1
J gene: TRBJ2-5

CDR3 protein: CSAERGTGDNEQYF
CDR3 DNA: TGCAGTGCCGAACGCGGGACAGGGGATAACGAGCAGTACTTC
D gene: TRBD1
clone size: NA
V gene: TRBV20-1
J gene: TRBJ2-7

CDR3 protein: CSVVTPSGGATDTQYF
CDR3 DNA: TGCAGTGTTGTAACGCCTAGCGGGGGGGCCACAGATACGCAGTATTTT
D gene: TRBD2
clone size: many
V gene: TRBV20-1
J gene: TRBJ2-3

CDR3 protein: CASSSRGQWEQFF
CDR3 DNA: TGTGCCAGCAGCTCCCGCGGGCAATGGGAGCAGTTCTTC
D gene: NA
clone size: NA
V gene: TRBV9
J gene: TRBJ2-1

CDR3 protein: CASSQGAGGAYIVF
CDR3 DNA: TGTGCCAGCAGCCAAGGGGCTGGGGGAGCCTATATTGTATTT
D gene: NA
clone size: many
V gene: TRBV3-1
J gene: TRBJ1-1

CDR3 protein: CASRTGRFKAFF
CDR3 DNA: TGTGCCAGCCGTACTGGGAGGTTTAAAGCTTTCTTT
D gene: NA
clone size: few
V gene: TRBV28
J gene: TRBJ1-1

CDR3 protein: CASGWDESTDTQYF
CDR3 DNA: TGTGCCAGCGGTTGGGACGAGAGCACAGATACGCAGTATTTT
D gene: NA
clone size: NA
V gene: TRBV5-4
J gene: TRBJ2-3

CDR3 protein: CRAEGQGIEAFF
CDR3 DNA: TGCAGGGCCGAAGGGCAGGGGATTGAAGCTTTCTTT
D gene: NA
clone size: NA
V gene: TRBV20-1
J gene: TRBJ1-1

CDR3 protein: CSFRLLLSYNEQFF
CDR3 DNA: TGCAGCTTTCGACTCCTTCTTTCATACAATGAGCAGTTCTTC
D gene: NA
clone size: few
V gene: TRBV29-1
J gene: TRBJ2-1

CDR3 protein: CASSSWGNYGYTF
CDR3 DNA: TGTGCCAGCAGCTCCTGGGGCAACTATGGCTACACCTTC
D gene: NA
clone size: NA
V gene: TRBV5-4
J gene: TRBJ1-2

CDR3 protein: CASSLSIQGQGGNIQYF
CDR3 DNA: TGTGCCAGCAGTTTATCTATACAGGGACAGGGTGGAAACATTCAGTACTTC
D gene: TRBD1
clone size: few
V gene: TRBV12-3/TRBV12-4
J gene: TRBJ2-4

CDR3 protein: CASSPVQGESYGYTF
CDR3 DNA: TGTGCCAGCTCACCAGTACAGGGCGAGAGCTATGGCTACACCTTC
D gene: NA
clone size: many
V gene: TRBV18
J gene: TRBJ1-2

CDR3 protein: CASSMRNWSYNEQFF
CDR3 DNA: TGTGCCAGTAGTATGCGCAACTGGTCCTACAATGAGCAGTTCTTC
D gene: NA
clone size: many
V gene: TRBV19
J gene: TRBJ2-1

CDR3 protein: CASRPGAELNTEAFF
CDR3 DNA: TGTGCCAGCAGGCCCGGGGCCGAGCTGAACACTGAAGCTTTCTTT
D gene: NA
clone size: few
V gene: TRBV12-3/TRBV12-4
J gene: TRBJ1-1

CDR3 protein: CASSLDIETQYF
CDR3 DNA: TGTGCCAGCAGCTTAGATATCGAGACCCAGTACTTC
D gene: NA
clone size: many
V gene: TRBV7-8
J gene: TRBJ2-5

CDR3 protein: CASSFRDRELFF
CDR3 DNA: TGTGCCAGCAGCTTCCGGGACAGGGAGCTGTTTTTT
D gene: NA
clone size: many
V gene: TRBV11-3
J gene: TRBJ2-2

CDR3 protein: CASSGMTIEQFF
CDR3 DNA: TGTGCCAGCAGCGGGATGACAATTGAGCAGTTCTTC
D gene: NA
clone size: NA
V gene: TRBV11-2
J gene: TRBJ2-1

CDR3 protein: CASSRPQAGAYNEQFF
CDR3 DNA: TGTGCCAGCAGCCGTCCCCAAGCGGGGGCCTACAATGAGCAGTTCTTC
D gene: TRBD2
clone size: NA
V gene: TRBV5-4
J gene: TRBJ2-1

CDR3 protein: CAKSGGKPKRDTQYF
CDR3 DNA: TGTGCCAAGAGCGGGGGGAAACCAAAGAGAGATACGCAGTATTTT
D gene: TRBD2
clone size: NA
V gene: TRBV9
J gene: TRBJ2-3

CDR3 protein: CASSLTARSYNEQFF
CDR3 DNA: TGTGCCAGCAGTTTAACAGCTAGGTCGTACAATGAGCAGTTCTTC
D gene: NA
clone size: NA
V gene: TRBV28
J gene: TRBJ2-1

CDR3 protein: CASSPGTIATNEKLFF
CDR3 DNA: TGTGCCAGCTCACCCGGGACGATTGCAACTAATGAAAAACTGTTTTTT
D gene: NA
clone size: many
V gene: TRBV18
J gene: TRBJ1-4

CDR3 protein: CSASTVRRSYGYTF
CDR3 DNA: TGCAGTGCTAGTACAGTCCGGAGGTCCTATGGCTACACCTTC
D gene: NA
clone size: NA
V gene: TRBV20-1
J gene: TRBJ1-2

CDR3 protein: CASSPLDQTARQYF
CDR3 DNA: TGTGCCAGCAGCCCCCTAGACCAGACAGCACGACAGTATTTT
D gene: NA
clone size: NA
V gene: TRBV7-2
J gene: TRBJ2-3

CDR3 protein: CSVEEYAGPYNEQFF
CDR3 DNA: TGCAGCGTTGAAGAGTACGCCGGGCCCTACAATGAGCAGTTCTTC
D gene: NA
clone size: NA
V gene: TRBV29-1
J gene: TRBJ2-1

CDR3 protein: CASSPRPNTDTQYF
CDR3 DNA: TGTGCCAGCAGCCCCCGACCCAACACAGATACGCAGTATTTT
D gene: NA
clone size: few
V gene: TRBV6-5
J gene: TRBJ2-3

CDR3 protein: CASSYLTGGRFRAPLHF
CDR3 DNA: TGTGCCAGCAGTTATTTGACAGGGGGCAGGTTTAGGGCACCCCTCCACTTT
D gene: TRBD1
clone size: many
V gene: TRBV27
J gene: TRBJ1-6

CDR3 protein: CASSLSAARGLEAFF
CDR3 DNA: TGCGCCAGCAGCTTGTCGGCCGCCAGGGGGTTGGAGGCTTTCTTT
D gene: TRBD1
clone size: few
V gene: TRBV5-1
J gene: TRBJ1-1

CDR3 protein: CAWEGLATDTQYF
CDR3 DNA: TGTGCCTGGGAGGGACTAGCGACAGATACGCAGTATTTT
D gene: TRBD2
clone size: many
V gene: TRBV30
J gene: TRBJ2-3

CDR3 protein: CASTMHNSYNEQFF
CDR3 DNA: TGTGCCAGCACCATGCACAACTCCTACAATGAGCAGTTCTTC
D gene: NA
clone size: few
V gene: TRBV2
J gene: TRBJ2-1

CDR3 protein: CASSQVGGQGPANTEAFF
CDR3 DNA: TGTGCCAGCAGCCAAGTCGGGGGACAGGGGCCGGCGAACACTGAAGCTTTCTTT
D gene: TRBD1
clone size: NA
V gene: TRBV4-2
J gene: TRBJ1-1

CDR3 protein: CASSFGGAHNEQFF
CDR3 DNA: TGTGCCAGCAGCTTCGGGGGGGCCCACAATGAGCAGTTCTTC
D gene: TRBD2
clone size: NA
V gene: TRBV7-3
J gene: TRBJ2-1

CDR3 protein: CSVEPGGAKNIQYF
CDR3 DNA: TGCAGCGTGGAGCCTGGGGGGGCCAAAAACATTCAGTACTTC
D gene: NA
clone size: NA
V gene: TRBV29-1
J gene: TRBJ2-4

CDR3 protein: CSVSKGASGNTIYF
CDR3 DNA: TGCAGCGTTTCTAAAGGGGCCTCTGGAAACACCATATATTTT
D gene: NA
clone size: many
V gene: TRBV29-1
J gene: TRBJ1-3

CDR3 protein: CASSVGAPYNEQFF
CDR3 DNA: TGTGCCAGCAGTGTAGGGGCCCCCTACAATGAGCAGTTCTTC
D gene: NA
clone size: many
V gene: TRBV6-4
J gene: TRBJ2-1

CDR3 protein: CAWSRRGGQGVYEQYF
CDR3 DNA: TGTGCCTGGAGCCGACGAGGCGGGCAGGGGGTCTACGAGCAGTACTTC
D gene: TRBD1
clone size: NA
V gene: TRBV30
J gene: TRBJ2-7

CDR3 protein: CASSYQQVTETQYF
CDR3 DNA: TGTGCCAGCAGTTACCAGCAGGTCACGGAGACCCAGTACTTC
D gene: NA
clone size: NA
V gene: TRBV6-2/TRBV6-3
J gene: TRBJ2-5

CDR3 protein: CASSLFRGITEAFF
CDR3 DNA: TGCGCCAGCAGCTTGTTTCGGGGAATAACTGAAGCTTTCTTT
D gene: NA
clone size: once
V gene: TRBV5-1
J gene: TRBJ1-1

CDR3 protein: CSVPTANLGYTF
CDR3 DNA: TGCAGCGTACCAACAGCGAACCTTGGCTACACCTTC
D gene: NA
clone size: NA
V gene: TRBV29-1
J gene: TRBJ1-2

CDR3 protein: CASSSGYNQPQHF
CDR3 DNA: TGTGCCAGCAGTTCCGGATACAATCAGCCCCAGCATTTT
D gene: NA
clone size: many
V gene: TRBV12-3/TRBV12-4
J gene: TRBJ1-5

CDR3 protein: CASTLKGQPQHF
CDR3 DNA: TGTGCCAGCACGCTAAAGGGGCAGCCCCAGCATTTT
D gene: NA
clone size: few
V gene: TRBV12-3/TRBV12-4
J gene: TRBJ1-5

CDR3 protein: CSASGRTNEKLFF
CDR3 DNA: TGCAGTGCTAGTGGCAGAACTAATGAAAAACTGTTTTTT
D gene: NA
clone size: once
V gene: TRBV20-1
J gene: TRBJ1-4

CDR3 protein: CATSETGGAGYEQYF
CDR3 DNA: TGTGCCACCAGTGAAACAGGGGGCGCTGGCTACGAGCAGTACTTC
D gene: TRBD1
clone size: NA
V gene: TRBV24-1
J gene: TRBJ2-7

CDR3 protein: CASSLEDTQYF
CDR3 DNA: TGTGCCAGCAGCTTAGAAGATACGCAGTATTTT
D gene: NA
clone size: many
V gene: TRBV3-1
J gene: TRBJ2-3

CDR3 protein: CSVDTPSYEQYF
CDR3 DNA: TGCAGCGTTGACACCCCATCCTACGAGCAGTACTTC
D gene: NA
clone size: NA
V gene: TRBV29-1
J gene: TRBJ2-7

CDR3 protein: CASSLTGGQAFF
CDR3 DNA: TGTGCCAGCAGCCTCACAGGGGGCCAAGCTTTCTTT
D gene: TRBD1
clone size: many
V gene: TRBV11-2
J gene: TRBJ1-1

CDR3 protein: CSARTGTGGNQPQHF
CDR3 DNA: TGCAGTGCTAGGACCGGGACAGGGGGCAATCAGCCCCAGCATTTT
D gene: TRBD1
clone size: many
V gene: TRBV20-1
J gene: TRBJ1-5

CDR3 protein: CSVGTTGETQYF
CDR3 DNA: TGCAGCGTTGGGACAACGGGGGAGACCCAGTACTTC
D gene: NA
clone size: few
V gene: TRBV29-1
J gene: TRBJ2-5

CDR3 protein: CASSPDSYKAFF
CDR3 DNA: TGTGCCAGCAGCCCCGACAGCTATAAAGCTTTCTTT
D gene: NA
clone size: NA
V gene: TRBV6-5
J gene: TRBJ1-1

CDR3 protein: CASSLFGGYEQYF
CDR3 DNA: TGTGCCAGCAGCTTATTCGGTGGGTACGAGCAGTACTTC
D gene: NA
clone size: few
V gene: TRBV7-9
J gene: TRBJ2-7

CDR3 protein: CASSYGEKLFF
CDR3 DNA: TGTGCCAGCAGTTACGGGGAAAAACTGTTTTTT
D gene: NA
clone size: NA
V gene: TRBV6-6
J gene: TRBJ1-4

CDR3 protein: CSARDFSSSYEQYF
CDR3 DNA: TGCAGTGCTAGAGACTTCTCGAGCTCCTACGAGCAGTACTTC
D gene: NA
clone size: NA
V gene: TRBV20-1
J gene: TRBJ2-7

CDR3 protein: CASSSGTHYNEQFF
CDR3 DNA: TGTGCCAGCAGCTCCGGGACACACTACAATGAGCAGTTCTTC
D gene: NA
clone size: NA
V gene: TRBV12-3/TRBV12-4
J gene: TRBJ2-1

CDR3 protein: CAIMDRARGGNTIYF
CDR3 DNA: TGTGCCATCATGGACCGGGCCAGGGGGGGAAACACCATATATTTT
D gene: TRBD1
clone size: NA
V gene: TRBV10-3
J gene: TRBJ1-3

CDR3 protein: CASSPRRDSGLYEQYF
CDR3 DNA: TGTGCCAGCAGCCCCCGCCGGGACTCCGGCCTCTACGAGCAGTACTTC
D gene: NA
clone size: NA
V gene: TRBV6-6
J gene: TRBJ2-7